This T cell receptor beta chain was captured by sequencing in a study of sequential checkpoint blockade in melanoma. Method: immunoSEQ multiplex PCR; TCRdb's copy keeps in-frame clones and lacks some. The sample lists more than 2,000 clones, approximately 16% seen once, with 13% in the top ten. Noted treatment: randomized to nivolumab then ipilimumab (arm A) or the reverse (arm B). Germline lookup yields CDR1 MNHGY and CDR2 SAAAGT. With 5 bases clipped from V and 8 bases from J, the junction kept 7 bases outside the gene matches. There are 14 residues in the CDR3. This clone was seen more than once but under ten times.

V usage is TRBV6-8 and J usage is TRBJ2-1, with 9 bases fitting TRBD1. The source material was tumor tissue (inferred from file names), sampled from a patient given nivolumab and ipilimumab in sequence. The sequence came from a human donor with melanoma. The CDR3 bases are TGTGCCAGCAGTCCTTCGACAGGGGGTGATGAGCAGTTCTTC. It is translated as CASSPSTGGDEQFF.